The 14 T cell receptor beta chains below come from one sample, sequenced in a study of blood T cell repertoires in COVID-19. Only in-frame clones appear in the TCRdb table, and some are missing; sequencing was by immunoSEQ multiplex PCR. This sample has about 200,000 clones; around 87% occur once, and the top ten carry 3%. Sequenced sample: peripheral blood. The source is a man aged 60-69 years with acute or convalescent COVID-19.

The chain couples TRBV10-3 to TRBJ2-3; tentative D call: TRBD1 (5 bases). The CDR3 contains 16 residues. Deletions cut 3 bases from V and 2 bases from J, with 15 bases between. The germline V gene encodes CDR1 ENHRY and CDR2 SYGVKD. In DNA form, the CDR3 reads TGTGCCATCAGTGAAAAAGGACAAACTTTCACAGATACGCAGTATTTT. Its translation is CAISEKGQTFTDTQYF.

This clone came up a few times. V and J are TRBV12-5 and TRBJ2-2, with TRBD1 identical over 8 bases. Germline values: CDR1 LGHNT, CDR2 FRNRAP. The CDR3 totals 16 residues. V shed 6 bases and J 6 bases; nucleotides not matched to a gene: 12. The CDR3 here is CASGPGQGSPSGELFF. CDR3 coding DNA: TGTGCTAGTGGCCCAGGACAGGGCAGCCCTTCCGGGGAGCTGTTTTTT.

J is TRBJ2-2 and V is TRBV7-9; a possible D gene is TRBD1 (6 bases). The CDR3 totals 16 residues. V was pared by 0 bases and J by 4 bases, with 12 bases between. The germline V gene has CDR1 SEHNR and CDR2 FQNEAQ (reference sequence). CDR3 region: CASSLASTGTTGELFF. The DNA for the CDR3 is TGTGCCAGCAGCTTAGCGTCCACAGGGACCACCGGGGAGCTGTTTTTT.

The CDR3 protein is CASSPRQGAYGYTF. CDR3 bases: TGTGCCAGCAGCCCTAGACAGGGGGCCTATGGCTACACCTTC. The V and J genes are TRBV27 and TRBJ1-2, with 10 bases aligning to TRBD1. The CDR3 runs 14 residues. Germline V gene lookup returns CDR1 MNHEY and CDR2 SMNVEV (reference sequence). J gave up 4 bases and V 6 bases, and 5 bases lay outside the gene matches.

V is TRBV18 and J is TRBJ1-3, with D possibly being TRBD1 (6 bases). V was clipped by 3 bases and J by 1 base, with 10 bases between them. Germline V gene sequence: CDR1 KGHSH, CDR2 LQKENI. CDR3 length: 15 amino acids. The CDR3 region is CASSPPGASGNTIYF. The CDR3 DNA sequence: TGTGCCAGCTCACCCCCAGGGGCTTCTGGAAACACCATATATTTT.

The rearrangement uses TRBV19 and TRBJ1-6, with TRBD1 matching over 7 bases. The CDR3 loop spans 15 amino acids. The J segment lost 10 bases and the V segment lost 5 bases, leaving 11 bases of the junction unmatched. Germline-derived CDR1 and CDR2 are LNHDA and SQIVND (reference sequence). The CDR3 nucleotides are TGTGCCAGTAGTGCCGAATCGACAGGGCGATCACCCCTCCACTTT. It yields the protein CASSAESTGRSPLHF.

This clone appeared a single time. This chain joins TRBV2 and TRBJ1-2; 8 bases fit TRBD1. Germline-derived CDR1 and CDR2 are SNHLY and FYNNEI. V dropped 5 bases and J dropped 5; count of bases not matched to a gene: 7. This CDR3 region has 14 residues. The CDR3 region has the DNA TGTGCCAGCAGTTACAGGGGGGGCGCGTATGGCTACACCTTC. Translation gives CASSYRGGAYGYTF.

This clone was recorded many times. The chain employs TRBV2 and TRBJ2-1; TRBD1 might be the D (6 bases). The CDR3 covers 16 residues. Trimming stripped 1 base from V and 6 bases from J, with 16 bases between. Per the germline V gene, CDR1 is SNHLY and CDR2 is FYNNEI. This chain's CDR3 is CASSEDLGIRGNEQFF. In nucleotides, the CDR3 is TGTGCCAGCAGTGAAGACCTGGGGATCAGGGGCAATGAGCAGTTCTTC.

The chain recombines TRBV6-5 with TRBJ1-2; D uncertain. The V gene lost 2 bases and the J gene lost 2 bases, with 9 bases spanning the gap. Germline CDR1 is MNHEY and CDR2 is SVGAGI. CDR3 length: 14 residues. CDR3 region: CASSYEGSNYGYTF. The CDR3 DNA is TGTGCCAGCAGTTACGAGGGTTCCAACTATGGCTACACCTTC.

The chain links TRBV7-6 to TRBJ2-1; 8 bases map to TRBD2. The V segment lost 5 bases and the J segment 5 bases; nucleotides outside the gene matches: 20. Germline CDR1 is SGHVS and CDR2 is FNYEAQ. The CDR3 spans 19 residues. CDR3 DNA: TGTGCCAGCAGCCCGCCCCCTGAAGCGGGGGATTACCCCGACAATGAGCAGTTCTTC. Its protein is CASSPPPEAGDYPDNEQFF.

The chain carries TRBV2 and TRBJ2-2; a weak D match, TRBD1 (6 bases). Per germline, CDR1 SNHLY and CDR2 FYNNEI. CDR3 length equals 16 residues. V dropped 5 bases and J dropped 0 bases, with 13 bases sitting between them. For the CDR3, the DNA is TGTGCCAGCAGTCAAAAGGACAGTGCGAACACCGGGGAGCTGTTTTTT. Translation gives CASSQKDSANTGELFF.

This clone was counted only a few times. The V and J genes are TRBV2 and TRBJ2-2; 10 bases map to TRBD1. Germline V CDR1 and CDR2: SNHLY, FYNNEI. With 6 bases clipped from V and 7 bases from J, the junction kept 5 bases outside the gene matches. This CDR3 has 14 residues. CDR3 in amino acids: CASRTGGVNGELFF. The CDR3 DNA sequence: TGTGCCAGCAGGACAGGGGGCGTGAACGGGGAGCTGTTTTTT.

The rearrangement links TRBV30 to TRBJ1-3; D gene ambiguous. The V and J ends lost 2 bases and 5 bases respectively, with 10 bases between them. There are 13 residues in the CDR3. Germline CDR1 and CDR2: GTSNPN and SVGIG (reference sequence). CDR3 sequence reads: CAWSSDTRNTIYF. CDR3 sequence (DNA): TGTGCCTGGAGTTCAGACACGAGAAACACCATATATTTT.

This chain connects TRBV2 to TRBJ1-1; D is unclear. This CDR3 comprises 14 residues. The V end lost 7 bases, the J end lost 4 bases, and 16 bases lay between the germline ends. The V gene's germline CDR1 is SNHLY and CDR2 FYNNEI. CDR3 DNA sequence: TGTGCCAGCATAACCTCCCCCGGAGGCACTGAAGCTTTCTTT. It yields the protein CASITSPGGTEAFF. Based on the CDR3 plus reference TRBV2 and TRBJ1-1, the full variable domain is EPEVTQTPSHQVTQMGQEVILRCVPISNHLYFYWYRQILGQKVEFLVSFYNNEISEKSEIFDDQFSVERPDGSNFTLKIRSTKLEDSAMYFCASITSPGGTEAFFGQGTRLTVV.